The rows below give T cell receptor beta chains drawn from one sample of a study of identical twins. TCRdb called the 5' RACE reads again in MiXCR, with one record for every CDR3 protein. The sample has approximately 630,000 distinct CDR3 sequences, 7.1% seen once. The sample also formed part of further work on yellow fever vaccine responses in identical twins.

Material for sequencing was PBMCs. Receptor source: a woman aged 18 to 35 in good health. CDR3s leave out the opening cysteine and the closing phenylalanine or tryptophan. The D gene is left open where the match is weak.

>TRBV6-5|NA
ASSYSGSAANLAKNIQY
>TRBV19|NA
ASSIRDPKMSYGYT
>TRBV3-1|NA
ASSPRVGGALLSGRPSVSNEQF
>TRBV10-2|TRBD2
ASRIGGAGNEQF
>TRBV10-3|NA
AISDWGEQF
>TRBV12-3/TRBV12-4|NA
ASREDWRGTQY
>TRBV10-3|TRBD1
AISELPGQDYGYT
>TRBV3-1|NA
ASSQQTTDGTQY
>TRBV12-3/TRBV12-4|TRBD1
ASRLGTANTEAF
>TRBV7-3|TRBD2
ASSFGLAGNRELF
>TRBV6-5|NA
ASSYWTLDSPLH
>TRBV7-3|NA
ASSLKPAGIRTDTQY
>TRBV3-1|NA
ASSQEAGGQYEQY
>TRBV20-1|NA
SASNPLPTGEVYGYT
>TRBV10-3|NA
AISEWGGEQF
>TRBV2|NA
ASSEMVIGQATQY
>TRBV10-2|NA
ASSEWGPSSSYNEQF
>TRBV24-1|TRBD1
ATSDWQGAGNQPQH
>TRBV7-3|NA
ASSLTALGAGQETQY
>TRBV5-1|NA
ASSLGGTTGEQY
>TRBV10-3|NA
AISGGDPNEQF
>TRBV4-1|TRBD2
ASSQMGLAGSSEQF
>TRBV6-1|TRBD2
ASIAGGTGELF
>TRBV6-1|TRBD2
ASNPRRGLDTDTQY
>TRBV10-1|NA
ASREGGGRNQPQH
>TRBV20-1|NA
SARAETGVGTQY
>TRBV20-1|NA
SAKSEDGYT
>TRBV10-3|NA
AIRASGSTDTQY
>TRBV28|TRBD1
ARGQDRDSEKLF
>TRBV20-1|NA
SATEIAKSDNEQF
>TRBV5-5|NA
ASSFIRSSNEQF
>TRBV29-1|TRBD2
SVIAGGTTDTQY
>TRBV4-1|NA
ASSQPRGSSYNEQF
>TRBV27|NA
ASSPKTNLRGTYEQY
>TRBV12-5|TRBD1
ASGSDRVRYGYT
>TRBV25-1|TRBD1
ASSEVGQRNSTDTQY
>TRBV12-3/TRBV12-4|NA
ASSLYLPGGETQY
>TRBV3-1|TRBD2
ASSQGFQRGGPKTQY
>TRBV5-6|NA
ASSLGRNQETQY
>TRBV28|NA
ASSALTATNEKLF
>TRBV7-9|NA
ASGRGDTQY
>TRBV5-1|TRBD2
ASSLEGGRTSDTQY
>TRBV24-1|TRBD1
ATSDRATGELF
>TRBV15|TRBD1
ATSRGDRGLSGYT
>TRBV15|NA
ATSRAGADNYGYT
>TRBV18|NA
ASSPPTQTYEQY
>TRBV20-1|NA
SVVAAGTWEQY
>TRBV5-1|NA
ASSPISPGGEAF
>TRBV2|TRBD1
ASSPRDRGFFGANVLT
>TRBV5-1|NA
ASSLEYSYNEQF
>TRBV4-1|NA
ASSLYRRSNQPQH
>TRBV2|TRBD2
ASGNLAGGPVEQF
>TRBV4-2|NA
ASSQDLEGVGETQY
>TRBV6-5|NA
ASSYSLGGDTQY